The 17 T cell receptor beta chains presented below share a single source sample, sequenced in a study of technical replicates of blood from several donors. Sequencing was performed with immunoSEQ multiplex PCR; in TCRdb, only in-frame clones are kept and a portion is missing. Of about 81,000 clones in the sample, roughly 96% were seen once. Sequencing used T cells isolated from PBMCs. These receptors were obtained from a human donor in good health.

This rearrangement joins TRBV6-1 to TRBJ2-1; 8 bases fit TRBD2. Germline CDR1 reads MNHNS; CDR2 reads SASEGT. This CDR3 contains 18 residues. J lost 5 bases, V lost 2 bases, and 14 bases had no gene match. CDR3 in DNA: TGTGCCAGCAGTGAAAGGGTTGGGAGCGGGAGATATGACAATGAGCAGTTCTTC. It is translated as CASSERVGSGRYDNEQFF.

This clone has only one observation. The chain joins TRBV29-1 to TRBJ2-7; no definite D call. The CDR3 consists of 13 residues. From germline, CDR1 is SQVTM and CDR2 ANQGSEA. The V and J ends lost 3 bases and 7 bases respectively, with 16 bases between them. CDR3 coding DNA: TGCAGCGTTGATTTACACTCGACCGGGGAGCAGTACTTC. Protein: CSVDLHSTGEQYF.

V gene TRBV7-9 combines with J gene TRBJ2-1; 15 nucleotides agree with TRBD2. V lost 5 bases, J lost 7 bases, and 15 bases stayed unmatched. The CDR3 has 19 residues. Germline values: CDR1 SEHNR, CDR2 FQNEAQ (reference sequence). CDR3 in DNA: TGTGCCAGCAGCCGGGGAGGACTAGCGGGGGGGCAGTCTCGGAATGAGCAGTTCTTC. This gives the protein CASSRGGLAGGQSRNEQFF.

Details on this clone: At one end the junction does not follow the germline gene, possibly because of a read error. The V gene is TRBV7-7, the J gene TRBJ1-5, with 8 bases aligning to TRBD1. The CDR3 extends over 15 amino acids. Germline V gene lookup returns CDR1 SSHAT and CDR2 FNYEAQ (reference sequence). The CDR3: CASSPGQGRNQPQHF. The DNA of the CDR3 is TGTGCTAGCAGCCCCGGACAGGGCAGAAATCAGCCCCAGCATTTT. Filled out from reference TRBV7-7 and TRBJ1-5, the complete variable domain reads GAGVSQSPRYKVTKRGQDVTLRCDPISSHATLYWYQQALGQGPEFLTYFNYEAQPDKSGLPSDRFSAERPEGSISTLTIQRTEQRDSAMYRCASSPGQGRNQPQHFGDGTRLSIL.

This clone has just one count. The chain couples TRBV28 to TRBJ2-1; a possible D gene is TRBD2 (5 bases). This CDR3 is 15 amino acids long. Per the germline V gene, CDR1 is MDHEN and CDR2 is SYDVKM. V was shortened by 4 bases and J by 5 bases, with 15 bases between the two germline ends. The CDR3 DNA follows: TGTGCCAGCAGTTCGTTCGGGGTGCGTAACAATGAGCAGTTCTTC. Protein product: CASSSFGVRNNEQFF. The full variable domain, its missing parts supplied by reference TRBV28 and TRBJ2-1, is DVKVTQSSRYLVKRTGEKVFLECVQDMDHENMFWYRQDPGLGLRLIYFSYDVKMKEKGDIPEGYSVSREKKERFSLILESASTNQTSMYLCASSSFGVRNNEQFFGPGTRLTVL.

This clone has just one count. This chain joins TRBV28 and TRBJ2-3; 11 bases agree with TRBD2. The CDR3 runs to 18 residues. With 3 bases clipped from V and 3 bases from J, the junction kept 11 bases outside the gene matches. Germline V lookup: CDR1 MDHEN, CDR2 SYDVKM. The CDR3 loop reads CASSFVLAGGLVTDTQYF. CDR3 bases: TGTGCCAGCAGTTTTGTTCTAGCGGGAGGACTAGTAACAGATACGCAGTATTTT.

The chain carries TRBV11-2 and TRBJ2-7; 8 bases line up with TRBD1. Germline V gene data show CDR1 as SGHAT and CDR2 as FQNNGV. There are 19 residues in the CDR3. V shed 6 bases and J 4 bases; nucleotides not matched to a gene: 23. CDR3 coding DNA: TGTGCCAGCAGGACCAGACCATCCTCAACCGGGACAGGATTATACGAGCAGTACTTC. Amino acids: CASRTRPSSTGTGLYEQYF.

As to this clone: The same CDR3 can be traced to other DNA sequences in this sample. This chain connects TRBV5-5 to TRBJ2-7; D gene uncertain. The germline V and J ends were trimmed by 0 bases and 7 bases, with 5 bases remaining between them. Per the germline V gene, CDR1 is SGHKS and CDR2 is YYEKEE (reference sequence). This CDR3 comprises 11 residues. The chain's CDR3 is CASSLGLEQYF. CDR3 bases: TGTGCCAGCAGCTTGGGACTGGAGCAGTACTTC.

The chain recombines TRBV9 with TRBJ2-5, with 7 positions matching TRBD2. The CDR3 sequence is 15 residues long. Trimming took 1 base from V and 4 from J; bases not matched to a gene: 7. Germline V gene lookup returns CDR1 SGDLS and CDR2 YYNGEE. The CDR3 region is CASSVRGSGTETQYF. DNA of the CDR3: TGTGCCAGCAGCGTACGAGGGAGCGGGACAGAGACCCAGTACTTC.

The rearrangement uses TRBV7-9 and TRBJ1-2; no clear D. Trimming shortened V by 1 base and J by 7 bases, and 7 bases separated the two germline ends. CDR1 and CDR2 (germline): SEHNR, FQNEAQ (reference sequence). The CDR3 runs 12 residues. The CDR3 bases are TGTGCCAGCAGCTTAGACAGAAGTGGCTACACCTTC. This codes for CASSLDRSGYTF.

CDR3 sequence (DNA): TGTGCCAGCAGCCTATACTATGGTTCGAACACTGAAGCTTTCTTT. This codes for CASSLYYGSNTEAFF. The chain recombines TRBV7-3 with TRBJ1-1; D is unresolved. The length of the CDR3 is 15 residues. From germline, CDR1 is SGHTA and CDR2 FQGTGA. V gave up 5 bases and J gave up 1 base, with 14 bases separating them. Based on the CDR3 plus reference TRBV7-3 and TRBJ1-1, the full variable domain is GAGVSQTPSNKVTEKGKYVELRCDPISGHTALYWYRQSLGQGPEFLIYFQGTGAADDSGLPNDRFFAVRPEGSVSTLKIQRTERGDSAVYLCASSLYYGSNTEAFFGQGTRLTVV.

V gene TRBV2 combines with J gene TRBJ1-2; 10 nucleotides line up with TRBD1. The J segment lost 3 bases and the V segment lost 2 bases, leaving 18 bases of the junction unmatched. Germline CDR1 reads SNHLY; CDR2 reads FYNNEI. The length of the CDR3 is 20 residues. In DNA form, the CDR3 reads TGTGCCAGCAGTGAAATTGCCTCCGGGACAGGGGTGATTCGTGACTATGGCTACACCTTC. Amino acids: CASSEIASGTGVIRDYGYTF. The variable domain in full, completed from reference TRBV2 and TRBJ1-2, reads EPEVTQTPSHQVTQMGQEVILRCVPISNHLYFYWYRQILGQKVEFLVSFYNNEISEKSEIFDDQFSVERPDGSNFTLKIRSTKLEDSAMYFCASSEIASGTGVIRDYGYTFGSGTRLTVV.

The chain recombines TRBV13 with TRBJ2-3; the match to TRBD1 covers 12 bases. CDR3 length: 16 amino acids. From germline, CDR1 is PRHDT and CDR2 FYEKMQ (reference sequence). J was trimmed by 4 bases and V by 5 bases; bases with no gene match: 7. CDR3 in amino acids: CASSARDRGRADTQYF. The DNA of the CDR3 is TGTGCCAGCAGCGCCAGGGACAGGGGGCGAGCAGATACGCAGTATTTT.

The chain uses TRBV11-2 and TRBJ2-5; 10 bases are a match to TRBD2. V was pared by 8 bases and J by 3 bases, with 3 bases of the junction left unmatched. The length of the CDR3 is 13 residues. Germline-derived CDR1 and CDR2 are SGHAT and FQNNGV. The CDR3 coding sequence is TGTGCCAGCCAGGGACTAGCGAAAGAGACCCAGTACTTC. It codes for CASQGLAKETQYF. Complete variable domain (other parts from reference TRBV11-2 and TRBJ2-5): EAGVAQSPRYKIIEKRQSVAFWCNPISGHATLYWYQQILGQGPKLLIQFQNNGVVDDSQLPKDRFSAERLKGVDSTLKIQPAKLEDSAVYLCASQGLAKETQYFGPGTRLLVL.

The chain recombines TRBV11-2 with TRBJ2-4; D unclear. The CDR3 loop spans 14 amino acids. The V end lost 5 bases, the J end lost 3 bases, and 11 bases lay between the germline ends. In germline, CDR1 is SGHAT, CDR2 FQNNGV. The CDR3 protein is CASSPRMDKNIQYF. DNA of the CDR3: TGTGCCAGCAGCCCGAGGATGGACAAAAACATTCAGTACTTC. Full variable domain (outside the CDR3, taken from reference TRBV11-2 and TRBJ2-4): EAGVAQSPRYKIIEKRQSVAFWCNPISGHATLYWYQQILGQGPKLLIQFQNNGVVDDSQLPKDRFSAERLKGVDSTLKIQPAKLEDSAVYLCASSPRMDKNIQYFGAGTRLSVL.

This chain joins TRBV6-1 and TRBJ2-5; TRBD1 aligns across 7 bases. J gave up 4 bases and V 4 bases, and 3 bases lay outside the gene matches. This CDR3 spans 13 amino acids. CDR1 is MNHNS, CDR2 SASEGT, per germline. DNA for the CDR3: TGTGCCAGCAGTGGCAGGGACAGAGAGACCCAGTACTTC. Its protein is CASSGRDRETQYF.

The chain employs TRBV15 and TRBJ1-2, with a tentative D call TRBD1 (6 bases). The CDR3 has 14 amino acids. V dropped 9 bases and J dropped 2 bases, with 16 bases sitting between them. Germline lookup yields CDR1 LNHNV and CDR2 YYDKDF (reference sequence). CDR3 in amino acids: CATRRQEGNYGYTF. The CDR3 region has the DNA TGTGCCACAAGAAGACAGGAGGGGAACTATGGCTACACCTTC.